The text below deals with one T cell receptor (beta chain). The sample originates from a study of blood T cell repertoires in COVID-19. Study information: The United States, Italy and Spain supplied acute and convalescent COVID-19 samples.

Generated by immunoSEQ multiplex PCR, the TCRdb table keeps only in-frame clones and is missing some. The repertoire holds approximately 300,000 clones, nearly 90% seen once, with around 9% in the top ten. The germline V gene encodes CDR1 KGHSH and CDR2 LQKENI. The CDR3 has 14 residues. The V gene lost 1 base and the J gene lost 5 bases, with 12 bases spanning the gap. The clonotype was recovered from a woman in her 30s who had recovered from COVID-19. The chain links TRBV18 to TRBJ2-7; maybe TRBD1 (6 bases). The sequencing sample was made of PBMCs or T cells enriched from blood (not recorded which). Here the CDR3 reads CASSPHRDFDEQYF. The DNA for the CDR3 is TGTGCCAGCTCACCACACAGGGATTTTGACGAGCAGTACTTC.